Given below is one T cell receptor beta chain in context. This entry comes from a study of blood T cell repertoires in COVID-19. Authors' processing steps: By means of reference gene primer amplification, nucleated cell counts were estimated. The repertoire was sequenced with immunoSEQ multiplex PCR; TCRdb's copy has only in-frame clones and lacks some. Clone size and V and J calls were adopted from that table, with D and trimming inferred from the DNA. In the table there are about 200,000 clones, 70% to 85% of which are singletons. The germline CDR1 and CDR2 sequences are SGHAT and FQNNGV. Trimming removed 5 bases from V and 2 bases from J; junction bases left unmatched: 9. CDR3 length: 17 amino acids.

Specimen: peripheral blood. This receptor was obtained from a man between 50 and 59 years old who had recovered from COVID-19. J is TRBJ2-7 and V is TRBV11-2; 13 positions agree with TRBD2. CDR3 sequence: CASSQEAGTSGTYEQYF. The DNA for the CDR3 is TGTGCCAGCAGCCAGGAAGCCGGGACTAGCGGGACCTACGAGCAGTACTTC.